These T cell receptor beta chains were read from a single sample in a study of T cell responses to AZD1222 COVID-19 vaccine. Method: immunoSEQ multiplex PCR; TCRdb's copy keeps in-frame clones and lacks some. The table has approximately 160,000 clones, approximately 89% seen once. Sequenced material: peripheral blood, taken on day 0 of MenACWY control vaccination. The receptors come from an adult in good health. Both conserved end residues are part of each CDR3. Each record gives: CDR3 DNA, CDR3 protein, J gene, D gene, clone size, V gene. The D gene is left open where the match is weak. Part of the rows lack a size; the others show once, few, many or a class for expanded clones.

TGCGCCAGCAGCTTGGAGGGTACAGGGGGCTACCAAGAGACCCAGTACTTC	CASSLEGTGGYQETQYF	TRBJ2-5	TRBD1	once	TRBV5-1
TGCGCCAGCAGCTTTATTGAAGGGGAGGGGTACACCGGGGAGCTGTTTTTT	CASSFIEGEGYTGELFF	TRBJ2-2	TRBD2	NA	TRBV5-1
TGTGCCAGCTCACCAGGGACAGGGGGGAACTATGGCTACACCTTC	CASSPGTGGNYGYTF	TRBJ1-2	TRBD1	NA	TRBV18
TGTGCCAGTAGTATCTTCCTTAACACCGGGGAGCTGTTTTTT	CASSIFLNTGELFF	TRBJ2-2	NA	once	TRBV19
TGTGCCAGCTCATTCTCCCCTCCTCCTGGCTACACCTTC	CASSFSPPPGYTF	TRBJ1-2	NA	NA	TRBV25-1
TGTGCCAGCAGCTTAGGAGCCGCGGGACAGAGGAACACCGGGGAGCTGTTTTTT	CASSLGAAGQRNTGELFF	TRBJ2-2	NA	NA	TRBV7-8
TGTGCCAGCAGTCGGGACAGGAGCTCCTACGAGCAGTACTTC	CASSRDRSSYEQYF	TRBJ2-7	TRBD1	NA	TRBV6-5
TGTGCCAGCTCACCACAGGTGGGGAACACTGAAGCTTTCTTT	CASSPQVGNTEAFF	TRBJ1-1	NA	NA	TRBV18
TGTGCCAGCAGCCAAGGCTTGGTCCGAGAGACCCAGTACTTC	CASSQGLVRETQYF	TRBJ2-5	NA	NA	TRBV4-2
TGTGCCAGCAGCCATCCCGATACAGGGATTTCCTACAATGAGCAGTTCTTC	CASSHPDTGISYNEQFF	TRBJ2-1	NA	NA	TRBV11-3
TGTGCCAGCAGCTTCATGAGCGGTGGCTACACCTTC	CASSFMSGGYTF	TRBJ1-2	NA	NA	TRBV7-9
TGCAGCGTTACCCGTAGTTGGAACACTGAAGCTTTCTTT	CSVTRSWNTEAFF	TRBJ1-1	NA	once	TRBV29-1
TGTGCCAGCAGGAGGAACAGGGACGAGCGAAACACCATATATTTT	CASRRNRDERNTIYF	TRBJ1-3	NA	once	TRBV6-5
TGTGCCAGCATGGAACAGGGGGGCTACACCTTC	CASMEQGGYTF	TRBJ1-2	TRBD1	NA	TRBV27
TGCGCCAGCAGCGAGAAGAGGGGGCGAGGGACTGAAGCTTTCTTT	CASSEKRGRGTEAFF	TRBJ1-1	TRBD1	NA	TRBV4-3
TGTGCCAGCAGCTCGAGGGGGGAGGGGAATTCACCCCTCCACTTT	CASSSRGEGNSPLHF	TRBJ1-6	NA	NA	TRBV5-4
TGTGCCACCAGTGCCCCCGGGACTAGCGGGACCCAGTACTTC	CATSAPGTSGTQYF	TRBJ2-5	TRBD2	NA	TRBV24-1
TGTGCCAGCAGTTTCGGAGAGACCCAGTACTTC	CASSFGETQYF	TRBJ2-5	NA	NA	TRBV6-5
TGTGCCACCGGAGACCTAAGACATGGCTACACCTTC	CATGDLRHGYTF	TRBJ1-2	NA	once	TRBV19
TGTGCCAGCAGTGACGAGGGGACAGGGTTTGGGGACACCATATATTTT	CASSDEGTGFGDTIYF	TRBJ1-3	TRBD1	few	TRBV6-4
TGCGCCAGCAGCCAAGGGCCGGGGAGGGAAGTAACAGATACGCAGTATTTT	CASSQGPGREVTDTQYF	TRBJ2-3	TRBD2	NA	TRBV4-1
TGTGCCAGCAGCGTAGTGGCTGGGGCTAACTATGGCTACACCTTC	CASSVVAGANYGYTF	TRBJ1-2	NA	NA	TRBV9
TGTGCCAGCTCTCAGGGACAGAATGGAAACACCATATATTTT	CASSQGQNGNTIYF	TRBJ1-3	TRBD1	NA	TRBV18
TGTGCCACCAGCAGAGTCAGGATCGACGAGCAGTACTTC	CATSRVRIDEQYF	TRBJ2-7	NA	NA	TRBV15
TGTGCCAGCAGCCTAGGTTTGAATTCACCCCTCCACTTT	CASSLGLNSPLHF	TRBJ1-6	NA	NA	TRBV5-5
TGTGCCAGTAGTGTCTCGGGACAGGGGGCAATCTCCTACGAGCAGTACTTC	CASSVSGQGAISYEQYF	TRBJ2-7	TRBD1	NA	TRBV19
TGTGGTTGCCGCACATCGGGCTCCTACGAGCAGTACTTC	CGCRTSGSYEQYF	TRBJ2-7	NA	NA	TRBV28
TGTGCCAGCAGCTCGCTGCCGGGACAGGGGGTTAGGACTGAAGCTTTCTTT	CASSSLPGQGVRTEAFF	TRBJ1-1	TRBD1	NA	TRBV7-9
TGTGCCAGCAGCCCACCAACAGGGGACCCGAGGGTGTACACTGAAGCTTTCTTT	CASSPPTGDPRVYTEAFF	TRBJ1-1	TRBD1	NA	TRBV7-9
TGTGCCAGCGGACAGGGCCGGTACGAGCAGTACTTC	CASGQGRYEQYF	TRBJ2-7	TRBD1	NA	TRBV30
TGTGCCAGTAGTATAGGTCGAAGGTTCCGGAACACTGAAGCTTTCTTT	CASSIGRRFRNTEAFF	TRBJ1-1	NA	NA	TRBV19